This TCR beta chain was profiled in a study of blood T cell repertoires in COVID-19. Background on the study: Sources were T cells, B-cell-depleted T cells, or PBMCs; the material itself was cDNA or gDNA.

Sequencing was performed with immunoSEQ multiplex PCR; in TCRdb, only in-frame clones are kept and a portion is missing. Of 130,000 or so clones listed, less than 90% are singletons. Germline trimming cut 6 bases from V and 2 bases from J; bases unmatched to any gene: 5. The germline gives CDR1 MNHEY, CDR2 SVGAGI. The CDR3 has 14 amino acids. V gene TRBV6-5 combines with J gene TRBJ2-3; 7 positions agree with TRBD2. What was sequenced was peripheral blood. The TCR originated in a man in his 60s with acute or convalescent COVID-19. Here the CDR3 DNA reads TGTGCCAGCAGAAGACTAGCCTACACAGATACGCAGTATTTT. Amino acid sequence: CASRRLAYTDTQYF.